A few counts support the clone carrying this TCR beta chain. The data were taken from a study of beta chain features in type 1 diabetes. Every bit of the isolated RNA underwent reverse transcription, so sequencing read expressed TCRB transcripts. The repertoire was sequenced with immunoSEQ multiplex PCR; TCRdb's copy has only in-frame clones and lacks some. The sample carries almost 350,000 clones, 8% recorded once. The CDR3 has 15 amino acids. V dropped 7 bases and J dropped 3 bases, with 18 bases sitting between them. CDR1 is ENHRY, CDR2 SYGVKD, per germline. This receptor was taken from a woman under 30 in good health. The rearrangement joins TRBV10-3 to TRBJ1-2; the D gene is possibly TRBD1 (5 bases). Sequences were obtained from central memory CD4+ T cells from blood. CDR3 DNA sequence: TGTGCCATCAAAGGTTCGGGGACTGGGGACTATGGCTACACCTTC. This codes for CAIKGSGTGDYGYTF.